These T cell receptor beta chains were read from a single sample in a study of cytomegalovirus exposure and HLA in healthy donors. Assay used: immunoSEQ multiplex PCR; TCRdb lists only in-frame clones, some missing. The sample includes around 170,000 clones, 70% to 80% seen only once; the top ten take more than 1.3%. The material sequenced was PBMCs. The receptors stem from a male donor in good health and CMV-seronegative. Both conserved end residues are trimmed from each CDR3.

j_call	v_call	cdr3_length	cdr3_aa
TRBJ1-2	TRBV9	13	ASSVSDSKNYGYT
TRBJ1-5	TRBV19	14	ASSFTGTGGIQPQH
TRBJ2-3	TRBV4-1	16	ASSQVPVGTTGTDTQY
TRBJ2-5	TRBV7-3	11	ASSLRRAETQY
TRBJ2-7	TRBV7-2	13	ASSLVGLAGVEQY
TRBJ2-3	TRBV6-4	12	ASRESGGRDTQY
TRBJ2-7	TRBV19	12	ASSKTGDTYEQY
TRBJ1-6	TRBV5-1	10	ASMGQNSPLH
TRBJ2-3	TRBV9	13	ASSSGEHGTDTQY
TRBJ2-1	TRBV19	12	ASRQRGQGDEQF
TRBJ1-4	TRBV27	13	ASRGTGRPNEKLF
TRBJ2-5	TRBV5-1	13	ASSLGQGGQETQY
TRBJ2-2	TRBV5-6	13	ASSLTGGNTGELF
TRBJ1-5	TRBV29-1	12	SVAGGQGNQPQH
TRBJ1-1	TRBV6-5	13	ASSYFAGKVTEAF
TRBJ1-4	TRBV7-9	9	SGRQGEKLF
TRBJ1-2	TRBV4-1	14	ASSQEGTGAGYGYT
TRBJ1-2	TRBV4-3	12	ASSPDSANYGYT
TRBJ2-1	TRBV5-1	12	ASSLALAGYEQF
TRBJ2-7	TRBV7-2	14	ASTPRLAGGWNEQY
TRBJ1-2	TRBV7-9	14	ASSLALRDRDYGYT
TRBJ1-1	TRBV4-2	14	ASSQEVRGIGTEAF
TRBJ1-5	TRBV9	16	ASTDGRDSHRSGQPQH
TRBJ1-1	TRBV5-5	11	ASRVGPQSEAF
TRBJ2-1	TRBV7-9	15	ASSLALGENVRNEQF
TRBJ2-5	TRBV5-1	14	ASSLGAGGSQETQY
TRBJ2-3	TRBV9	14	ASSVEGGTSTDTQY
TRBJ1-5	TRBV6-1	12	ASWTGASGQPQH
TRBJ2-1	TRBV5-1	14	ASSLEWDSSYNEQF
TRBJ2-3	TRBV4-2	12	ASSQVSSSDTQY
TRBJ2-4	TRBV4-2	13	ASSPPAGGSNIQY
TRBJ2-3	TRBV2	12	ASERAGGWDTQY
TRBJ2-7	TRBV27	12	ASSFQGGGREQY